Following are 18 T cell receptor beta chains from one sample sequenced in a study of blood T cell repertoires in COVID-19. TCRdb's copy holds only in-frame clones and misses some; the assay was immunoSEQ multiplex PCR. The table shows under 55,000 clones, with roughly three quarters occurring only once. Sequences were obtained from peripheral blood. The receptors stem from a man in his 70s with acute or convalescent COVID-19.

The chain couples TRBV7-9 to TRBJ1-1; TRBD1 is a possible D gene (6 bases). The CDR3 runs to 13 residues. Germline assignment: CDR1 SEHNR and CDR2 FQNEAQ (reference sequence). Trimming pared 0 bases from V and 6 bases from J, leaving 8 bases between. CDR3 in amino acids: CASSLADRPEAFF. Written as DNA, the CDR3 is TGTGCCAGCAGCTTAGCGGACAGACCTGAAGCTTTCTTT.

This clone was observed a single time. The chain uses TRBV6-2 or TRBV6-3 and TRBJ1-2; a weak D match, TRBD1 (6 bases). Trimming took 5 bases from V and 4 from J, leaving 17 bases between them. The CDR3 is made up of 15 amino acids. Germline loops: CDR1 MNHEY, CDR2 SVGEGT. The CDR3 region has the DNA TGTGCCAGCAGTACTCCTGGACAGAACCTCTATGGCTACACCTTC. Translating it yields CASSTPGQNLYGYTF.

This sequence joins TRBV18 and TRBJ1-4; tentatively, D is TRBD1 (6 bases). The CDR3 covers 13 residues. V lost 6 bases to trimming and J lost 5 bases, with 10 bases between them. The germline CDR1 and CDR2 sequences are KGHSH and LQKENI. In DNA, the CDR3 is TGTGCCAGCTCCCTGGGACAAAATGAAAAACTGTTTTTT. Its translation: CASSLGQNEKLFF. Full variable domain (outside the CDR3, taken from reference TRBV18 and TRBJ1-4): NAGVMQNPRHLVRRRGQEARLRCSPMKGHSHVYWYRQLPEEGLKFMVYLQKENIIDESGMPKERFSAEFPKEGPSILRIQQVVRGDSAAYFCASSLGQNEKLFFGSGTQLSVL.

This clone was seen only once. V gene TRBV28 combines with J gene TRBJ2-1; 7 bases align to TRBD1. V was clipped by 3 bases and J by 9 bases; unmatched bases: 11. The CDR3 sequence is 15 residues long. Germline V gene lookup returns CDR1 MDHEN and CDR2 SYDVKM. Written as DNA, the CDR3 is TGTGCCAGCAGTTTGGGACAGATCAGTGCATCTGAGCAGTTCTTC. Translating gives CASSLGQISASEQFF.

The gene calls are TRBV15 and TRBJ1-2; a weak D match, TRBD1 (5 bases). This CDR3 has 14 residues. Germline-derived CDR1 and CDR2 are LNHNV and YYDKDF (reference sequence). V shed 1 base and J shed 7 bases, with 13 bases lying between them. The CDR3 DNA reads TGTGCCACCAGCAGAGCAGGGCTAGTACGTGGCTACACCTTC. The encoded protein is CATSRAGLVRGYTF.

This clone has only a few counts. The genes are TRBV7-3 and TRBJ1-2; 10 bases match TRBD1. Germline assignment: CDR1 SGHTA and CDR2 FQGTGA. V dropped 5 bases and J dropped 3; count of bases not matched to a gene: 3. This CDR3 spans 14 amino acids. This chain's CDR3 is CASSDGQGDYGYTF. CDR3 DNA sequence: TGTGCCAGCAGCGATGGACAGGGGGACTATGGCTACACCTTC.

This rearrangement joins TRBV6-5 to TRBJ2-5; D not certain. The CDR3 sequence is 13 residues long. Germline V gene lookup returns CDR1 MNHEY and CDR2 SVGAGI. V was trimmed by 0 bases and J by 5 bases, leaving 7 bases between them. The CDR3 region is CASSYSSLETQYF. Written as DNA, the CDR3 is TGTGCCAGCAGTTACTCCTCCCTGGAGACCCAGTACTTC.

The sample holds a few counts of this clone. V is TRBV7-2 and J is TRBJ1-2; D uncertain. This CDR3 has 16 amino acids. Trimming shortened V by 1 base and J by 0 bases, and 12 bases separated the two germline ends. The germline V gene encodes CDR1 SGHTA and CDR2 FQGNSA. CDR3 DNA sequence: TGTGCCAGCAGCTTAGAGGGCTCACTAGCTAACTATGGCTACACCTTC. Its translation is CASSLEGSLANYGYTF.

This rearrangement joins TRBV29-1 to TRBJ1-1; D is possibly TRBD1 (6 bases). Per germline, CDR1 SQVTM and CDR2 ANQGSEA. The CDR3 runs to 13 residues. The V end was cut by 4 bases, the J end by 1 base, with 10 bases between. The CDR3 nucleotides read TGCAGCGTTGTTGGGACACCGAACACTGAAGCTTTCTTT. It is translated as CSVVGTPNTEAFF.

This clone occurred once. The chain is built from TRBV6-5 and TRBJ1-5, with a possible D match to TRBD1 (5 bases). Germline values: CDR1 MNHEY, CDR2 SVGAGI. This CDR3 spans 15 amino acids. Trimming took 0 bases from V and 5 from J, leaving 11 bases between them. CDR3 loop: CASSYSLTADQPQHF. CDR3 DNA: TGTGCCAGCAGTTACTCTTTGACAGCCGATCAGCCCCAGCATTTT.

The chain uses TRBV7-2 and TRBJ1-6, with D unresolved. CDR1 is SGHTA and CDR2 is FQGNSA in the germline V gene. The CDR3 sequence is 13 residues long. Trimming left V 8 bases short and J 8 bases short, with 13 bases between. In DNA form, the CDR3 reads TGTGCCAGCCAGCGGGCGTTAGATTCACCCCTCCACTTT. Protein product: CASQRALDSPLHF.

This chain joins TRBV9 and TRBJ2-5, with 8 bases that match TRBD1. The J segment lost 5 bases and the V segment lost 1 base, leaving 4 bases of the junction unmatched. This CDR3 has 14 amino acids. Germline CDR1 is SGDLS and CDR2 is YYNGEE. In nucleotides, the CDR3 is TGTGCCAGCAGCGTACAGGGGGCATGGGAGACCCAGTACTTC. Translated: CASSVQGAWETQYF. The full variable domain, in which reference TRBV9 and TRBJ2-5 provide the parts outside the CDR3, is DSGVTQTPKHLITATGQRVTLRCSPRSGDLSVYWYQQSLDQGLQFLIQYYNGEERAKGNILERFSAQQFPDLHSELNLSSLELGDSALYFCASSVQGAWETQYFGPGTRLLVL.

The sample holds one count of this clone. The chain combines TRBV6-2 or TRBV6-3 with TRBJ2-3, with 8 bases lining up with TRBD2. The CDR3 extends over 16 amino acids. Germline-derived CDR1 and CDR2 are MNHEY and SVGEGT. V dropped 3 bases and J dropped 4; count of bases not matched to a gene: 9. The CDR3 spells CASSYARGGRADTQYF. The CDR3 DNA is TGTGCCAGCAGTTATGCCCGGGGGGGCCGAGCAGATACGCAGTATTTT.

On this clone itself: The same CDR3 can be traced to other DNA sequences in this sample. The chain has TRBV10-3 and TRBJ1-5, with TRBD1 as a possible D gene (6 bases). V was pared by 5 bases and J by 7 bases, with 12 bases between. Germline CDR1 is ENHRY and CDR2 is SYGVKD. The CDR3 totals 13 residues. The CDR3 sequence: CAISPQGSQPQHF. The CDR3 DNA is TGTGCCATCAGTCCTCAGGGGAGCCAGCCCCAGCATTTT.

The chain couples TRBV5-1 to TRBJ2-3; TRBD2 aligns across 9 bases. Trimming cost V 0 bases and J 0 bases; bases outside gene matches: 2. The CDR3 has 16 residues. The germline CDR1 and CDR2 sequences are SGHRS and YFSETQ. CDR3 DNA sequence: TGCGCCAGCAGCTTGGGTAGCGGGGGAAGCACAGATACGCAGTATTTT. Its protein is CASSLGSGGSTDTQYF. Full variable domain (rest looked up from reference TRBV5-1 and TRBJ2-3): KAGVTQTPRYLIKTRGQQVTLSCSPISGHRSVSWYQQTPGQGLQFLFEYFSETQRNKGNFPGRFSGRQFSNSRSEMNVSTLELGDSALYLCASSLGSGGSTDTQYFGPGTRLTVL.

CDR3 amino acids: CASSPRAGQSGYTF. In DNA, the CDR3 is TGTGCCAGCAGCCCCCGTGCGGGGCAGAGCGGCTACACCTTC. The rearrangement links TRBV6-2 or TRBV6-3 to TRBJ1-2, with TRBD1 as a possible D gene (5 bases). There are 14 residues in the CDR3. The germline V gene has CDR1 MNHEY and CDR2 SVGEGT. V was pared by 6 bases and J by 8 bases, with 19 bases between.

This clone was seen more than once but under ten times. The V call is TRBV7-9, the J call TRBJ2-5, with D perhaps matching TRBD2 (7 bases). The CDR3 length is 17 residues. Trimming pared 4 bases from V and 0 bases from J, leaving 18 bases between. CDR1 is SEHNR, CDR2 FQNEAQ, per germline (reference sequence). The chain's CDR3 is CASSSFPREGDQETQYF. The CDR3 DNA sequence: TGTGCCAGCAGCTCCTTTCCCAGGGAGGGGGACCAAGAGACCCAGTACTTC. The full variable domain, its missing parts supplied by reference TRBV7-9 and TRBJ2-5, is DTGVSQNPRHKITKRGQNVTFRCDPISEHNRLYWYRQTLGQGPEFLTYFQNEAQLEKSRLLSDRFSAERPKGSFSTLEIQRTEQGDSAMYLCASSSFPREGDQETQYFGPGTRLLVL.

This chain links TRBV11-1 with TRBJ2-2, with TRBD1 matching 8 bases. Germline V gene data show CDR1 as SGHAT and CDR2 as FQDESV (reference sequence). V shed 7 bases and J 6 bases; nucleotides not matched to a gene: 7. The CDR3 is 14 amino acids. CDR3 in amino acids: CASTRTGKSGELFF. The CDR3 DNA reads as TGTGCCAGCACGAGGACAGGGAAATCCGGGGAGCTGTTTTTT.